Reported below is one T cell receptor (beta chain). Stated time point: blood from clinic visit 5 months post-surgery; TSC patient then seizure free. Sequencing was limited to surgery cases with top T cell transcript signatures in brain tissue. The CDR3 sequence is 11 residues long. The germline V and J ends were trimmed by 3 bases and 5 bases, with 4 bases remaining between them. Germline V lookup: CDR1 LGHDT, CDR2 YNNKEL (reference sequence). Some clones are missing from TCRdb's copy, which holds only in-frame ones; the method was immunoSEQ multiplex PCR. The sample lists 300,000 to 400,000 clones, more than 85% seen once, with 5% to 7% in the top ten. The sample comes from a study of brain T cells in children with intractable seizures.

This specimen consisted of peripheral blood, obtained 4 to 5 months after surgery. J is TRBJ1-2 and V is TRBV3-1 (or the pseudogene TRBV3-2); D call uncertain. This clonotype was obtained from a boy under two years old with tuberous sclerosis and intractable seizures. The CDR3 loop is CASSHKYGYTF. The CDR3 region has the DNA TGTGCCAGCAGCCATAAGTATGGCTACACCTTC.